This T cell receptor beta chain originates from a study of cytomegalovirus exposure and HLA in healthy donors (dated by TCRdb to 2016 to 2017). In terms of the full investigation: The 550 to 750 repertoires of the first cohort and the 95 to 150 validation repertoires were produced on the same platform, according to a later analysis. The study aimed to test whether signatures of past pathogen exposure could be identified by cataloging public T cell receptors. In addition to the first cohort of 666 subjects, a separate validation cohort of 130 or so different subjects was used. To predict cytomegalovirus infection status, the study brought together high-throughput TCR immunosequencing, statistical association of individual TCRs with disease status, and machine learning. Findings and caveats that apply to the study as a whole: In the study, 150 to 200 TCR beta chains were listed as associated with cytomegalovirus. Most TCR sequences were observed very rarely across donors, whereas some public TCRs were present in many individuals. Of the cluster scores, 85% to 95% were above 0 in a later analysis, which found that TCRs clustered in the first cohort also tended to co-occur in the approximately 130 validation repertoires. Cytomegalovirus status was reported to be diagnosed by the classifier with high specificity and sensitivity in both the original and validation cohorts. Three of the identified cytomegalovirus-associated TCR beta chains were confirmed in vitro to be specific for cytomegalovirus antigens. All 110 or so repertoires were used to score co-occurrence in the validation cohort in a later analysis, because that analysis had no HLA typing for the cohort. It was suggested by the authors that the approach could potentially be generalized to other disease states and immunological phenotypes.

Spanning cysteine to phenylalanine, the CDR3 consists of 12 amino acids. Kept here is only the CDR3 DNA, which spans 36 bases and is read in frame from base 1. The V end loses 3 bases and the J end loses 2 bases, and a stretch of 7 bases separates them. As encoded in the germline V gene, CDR1 is SQVTM while CDR2 is ANQGSEA. Separate from the approximately 700-subject first cohort, the validation cohort of some 130 subjects was the group to which the donors belonged. Libraries were prepared through the immunoSEQ multiplex PCR assay. The source study handled its data this way. To diagnose cytomegalovirus status from the catalog of TCR beta chain sequences, a statistical classification framework was built. Held by TCRdb, this immuneACCESS table contains in-frame sequences only and omits some clones. Under half of the omission traces to an unresolved V gene where checked; the cause of the rest is unknown. V, J and clone size were drawn from that table, and D and trimming were deduced from the DNA. For this sample there are about 160,000 clones; nearly 90% appear just once. 4% to 5% of the sample rests with the top ten.

As for this clone: Its antigen specificity is not known. The record has no base qualities; no much larger clone is one base away.

This receptor was taken from a man aged 18 to 29 in good health and CMV-seropositive. The sequenced sample was PBMCs. The chain couples TRBV29-1 to TRBJ1-2, with no D gene named confidently. The DNA is as follows: TGCAGCGTTGATTCAGGCAACTATGGCTACACCTTC. Its coded protein is CSVDSGNYGYTF.